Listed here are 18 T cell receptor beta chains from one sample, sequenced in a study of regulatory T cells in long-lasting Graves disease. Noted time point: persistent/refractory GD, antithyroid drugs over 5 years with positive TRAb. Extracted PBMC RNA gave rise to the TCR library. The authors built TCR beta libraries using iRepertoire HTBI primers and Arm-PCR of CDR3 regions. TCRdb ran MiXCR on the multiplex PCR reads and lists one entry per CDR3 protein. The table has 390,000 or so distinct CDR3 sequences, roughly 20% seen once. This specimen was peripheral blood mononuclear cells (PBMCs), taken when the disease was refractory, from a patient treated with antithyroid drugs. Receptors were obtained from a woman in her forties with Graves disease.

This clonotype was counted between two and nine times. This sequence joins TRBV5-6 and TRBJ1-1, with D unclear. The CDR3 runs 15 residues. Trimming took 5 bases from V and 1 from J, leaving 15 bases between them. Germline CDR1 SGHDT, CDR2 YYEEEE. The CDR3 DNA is TGTGCCAGCAGTATTCGGGTATCCGCGAACACTGAAGCTTTCTTT. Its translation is CASSIRVSANTEAFF.

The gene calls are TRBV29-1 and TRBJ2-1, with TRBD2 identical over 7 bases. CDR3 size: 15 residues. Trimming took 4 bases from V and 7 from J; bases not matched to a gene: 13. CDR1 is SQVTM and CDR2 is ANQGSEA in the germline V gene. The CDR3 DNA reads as TGCAGCGTTGTGGATGAGCGGGGTAAGGGGAATGAGCAGTTCTTC. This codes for CSVVDERGKGNEQFF.

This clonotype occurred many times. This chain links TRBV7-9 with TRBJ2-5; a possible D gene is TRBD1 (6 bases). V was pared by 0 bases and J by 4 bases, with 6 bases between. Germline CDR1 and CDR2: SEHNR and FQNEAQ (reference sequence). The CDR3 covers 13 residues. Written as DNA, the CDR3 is TGTGCCAGCAGCTTAGCAGGGGGAGAGACCCAGTACTTC. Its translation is CASSLAGGETQYF.

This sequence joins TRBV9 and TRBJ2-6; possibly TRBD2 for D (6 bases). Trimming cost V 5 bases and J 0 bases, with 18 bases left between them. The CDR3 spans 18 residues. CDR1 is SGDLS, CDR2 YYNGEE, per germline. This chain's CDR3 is CASSPAASASSGANVLTF. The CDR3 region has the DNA TGTGCCAGCAGTCCCGCGGCTAGCGCTAGCTCTGGGGCCAACGTCCTGACTTTC. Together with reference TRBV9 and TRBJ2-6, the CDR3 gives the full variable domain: DSGVTQTPKHLITATGQRVTLRCSPRSGDLSVYWYQQSLDQGLQFLIQYYNGEERAKGNILERFSAQQFPDLHSELNLSSLELGDSALYFCASSPAASASSGANVLTFGAGSRLTVL.

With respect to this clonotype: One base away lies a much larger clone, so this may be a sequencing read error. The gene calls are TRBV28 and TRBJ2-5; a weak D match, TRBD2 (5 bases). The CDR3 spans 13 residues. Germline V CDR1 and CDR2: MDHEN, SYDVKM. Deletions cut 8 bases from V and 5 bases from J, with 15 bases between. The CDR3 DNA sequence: TGTGCCAGCGGCCCAGGCGGGCGGGAGACCCAGTACTTC. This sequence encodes CASGPGGRETQYF.

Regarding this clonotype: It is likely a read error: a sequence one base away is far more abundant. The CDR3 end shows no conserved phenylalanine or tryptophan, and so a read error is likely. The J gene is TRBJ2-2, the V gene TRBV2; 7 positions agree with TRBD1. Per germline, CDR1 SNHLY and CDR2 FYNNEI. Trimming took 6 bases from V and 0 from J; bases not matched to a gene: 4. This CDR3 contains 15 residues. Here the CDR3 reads CASSSGTANTGELFS. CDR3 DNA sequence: TGTGCCAGCAGCTCCGGGACAGCGAACACCGGGGAGCTGTTTTCT.

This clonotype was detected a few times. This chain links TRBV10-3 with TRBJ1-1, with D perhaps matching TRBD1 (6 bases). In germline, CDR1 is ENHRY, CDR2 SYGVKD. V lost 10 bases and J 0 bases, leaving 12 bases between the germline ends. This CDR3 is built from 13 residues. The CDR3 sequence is CATRDIMNTEAFF. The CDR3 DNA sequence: TGTGCCACCCGGGACATTATGAACACTGAAGCTTTCTTT.

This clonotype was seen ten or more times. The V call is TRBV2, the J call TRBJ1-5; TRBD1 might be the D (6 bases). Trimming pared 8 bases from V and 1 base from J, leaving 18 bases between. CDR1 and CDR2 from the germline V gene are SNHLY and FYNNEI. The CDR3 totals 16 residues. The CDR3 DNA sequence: TGTGCCAGCCGACGGGGGGGCACAACCAGCAATCAGCCCCAGCATTTT. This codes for CASRRGGTTSNQPQHF.

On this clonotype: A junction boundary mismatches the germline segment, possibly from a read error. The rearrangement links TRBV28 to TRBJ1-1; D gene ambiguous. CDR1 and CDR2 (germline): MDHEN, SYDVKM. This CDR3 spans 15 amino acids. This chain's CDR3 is CASTKWRRLNTEASF. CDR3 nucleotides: TGTGCCAGCACTAAATGGAGACGGCTGAACACTGAAGCTTCCTTT.

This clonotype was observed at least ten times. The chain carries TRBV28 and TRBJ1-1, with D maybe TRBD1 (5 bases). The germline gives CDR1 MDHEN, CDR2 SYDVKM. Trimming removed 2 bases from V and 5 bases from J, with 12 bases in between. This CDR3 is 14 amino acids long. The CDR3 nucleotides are TGTGCCAGCAGTTTAGGGGGTGTGGAAACTGAAGCTTTCTTT. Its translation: CASSLGGVETEAFF.

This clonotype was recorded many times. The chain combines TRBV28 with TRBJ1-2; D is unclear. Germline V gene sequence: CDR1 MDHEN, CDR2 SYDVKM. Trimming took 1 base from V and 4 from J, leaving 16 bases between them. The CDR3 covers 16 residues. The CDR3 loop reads CASSLLGTPSGYGYTF. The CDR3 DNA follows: TGTGCCAGCAGTTTATTGGGAACTCCGTCGGGCTATGGCTACACCTTC.

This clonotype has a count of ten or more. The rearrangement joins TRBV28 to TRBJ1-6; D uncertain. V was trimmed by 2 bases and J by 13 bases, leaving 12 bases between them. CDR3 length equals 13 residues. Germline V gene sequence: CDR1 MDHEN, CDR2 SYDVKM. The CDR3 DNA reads TGTGCCAGCAGTTTAGACTCGGTAGATCCCCTCCACTTT. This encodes CASSLDSVDPLHF.

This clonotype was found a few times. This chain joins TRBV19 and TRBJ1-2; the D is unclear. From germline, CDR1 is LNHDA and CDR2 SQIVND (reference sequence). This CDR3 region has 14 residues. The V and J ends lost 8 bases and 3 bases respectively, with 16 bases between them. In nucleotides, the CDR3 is TGTGCCAGTCAGGCCGCAGGAGCATACTATGGCTACACCTTC. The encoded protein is CASQAAGAYYGYTF.

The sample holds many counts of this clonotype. CDR3 residues: CSARDLLAGQSYEQYF. As DNA, the CDR3 is TGCAGTGCTAGAGATCTTCTGGCGGGACAATCCTACGAGCAGTACTTC. The chain has TRBV20-1 and TRBJ2-7, with D perhaps assigned TRBD1 or TRBD2 (6 bases each). This CDR3 is built from 16 residues. V was pared by 0 bases and J by 1 base, with 16 bases between. The germline CDR1 and CDR2 sequences are DFQATT and SNEGSKA (reference sequence).

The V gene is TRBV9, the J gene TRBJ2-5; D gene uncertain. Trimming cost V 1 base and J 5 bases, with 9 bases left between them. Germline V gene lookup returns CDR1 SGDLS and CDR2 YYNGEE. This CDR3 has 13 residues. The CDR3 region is CASSVSLGETQYF. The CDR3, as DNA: TGTGCCAGCAGCGTATCCTTGGGGGAGACCCAGTACTTC.

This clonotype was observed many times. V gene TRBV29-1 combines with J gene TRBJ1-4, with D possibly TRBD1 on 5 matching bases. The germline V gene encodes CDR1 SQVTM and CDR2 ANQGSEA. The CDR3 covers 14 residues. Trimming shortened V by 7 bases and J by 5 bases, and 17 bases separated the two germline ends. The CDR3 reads CSARKGTANEKLFF. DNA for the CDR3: TGCAGCGCCCGAAAGGGGACGGCGAATGAAAAACTGTTTTTT.

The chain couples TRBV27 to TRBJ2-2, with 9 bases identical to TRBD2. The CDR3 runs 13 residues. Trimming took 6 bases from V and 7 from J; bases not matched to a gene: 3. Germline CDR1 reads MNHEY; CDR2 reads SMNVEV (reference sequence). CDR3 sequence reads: CASRLAGLGELFF. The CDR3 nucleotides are TGTGCCAGCAGGCTAGCGGGACTCGGGGAGCTGTTTTTT.

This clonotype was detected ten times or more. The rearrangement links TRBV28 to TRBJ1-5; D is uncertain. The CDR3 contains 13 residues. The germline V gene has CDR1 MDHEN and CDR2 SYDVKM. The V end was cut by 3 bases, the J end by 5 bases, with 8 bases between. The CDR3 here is CASSLSDDQPQHF. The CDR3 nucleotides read TGTGCCAGCAGTTTGTCAGATGATCAGCCCCAGCATTTT.